The 32 T cell receptor beta chains given below trace back to one sample, sequenced in a study of blood T cells in healthy people across ages. PCR was performed a second time for about 7 to 11 cycles using a sample-barcoded 5' primer and a J-beta primer mix. TCRdb called the 5' RACE reads again in MiXCR, with one record for every CDR3 protein. This sample carries roughly 800,000 distinct CDR3 sequences, 25% of them seen once, and the ten largest clones take roughly 3.8%. These records were also assigned to another study, of T cells of mothers and their children.

Sequencing used blood. The receptors derive from a boy aged 5-17 years in good health.

The rearrangement links TRBV25-1 to TRBJ2-5, with 7 nucleotides matching TRBD2. J gave up 5 bases and V 3 bases, and 9 bases lay outside the gene matches. This CDR3 spans 15 amino acids. Germline CDR1 is MGHDK and CDR2 is SYGVNS. The CDR3 region is CASSDSGRGAETQYF. CDR3 coding DNA: TGTGCCAGCAGTGATTCAGGGAGGGGCGCGGAGACCCAGTACTTC.

A note on this clonotype: Relative to the germline gene, one junction end is altered; a read error may explain this. V and J are TRBV20-1 and TRBJ1-1, with TRBD1 matching 9 bases. The CDR3 totals 14 residues. Looked up from germline, CDR1 is DFQATT and CDR2 is SNEGSKA (reference sequence). The CDR3 loop is CSARGGQGNTGAFF. The CDR3 nucleotides read TGCAGTGCTAGGGGGGGACAGGGTAACACTGGAGCTTTCTTT.

This clonotype turned up a few times. The rearrangement links TRBV5-1 to TRBJ2-5, with D unresolved. Between the trimmed V and J ends, which lost 0 bases and 2 bases, there was a span of 8 bases. The CDR3 is made up of 14 amino acids. CDR1 and CDR2 from the germline V gene are SGHRS and YFSETQ. CDR3 in amino acids: CASSLERAQETQYF. The CDR3 coding sequence is TGCGCCAGCAGCTTGGAAAGAGCACAAGAGACCCAGTACTTC.

The genes are TRBV10-3 and TRBJ1-4; D ambiguous. V lost 2 bases to trimming and J lost 10 bases, with 14 bases between them. The CDR3 covers 14 residues. Germline V lookup: CDR1 ENHRY, CDR2 SYGVKD. The CDR3 is CAISEAIYPGKLFF. The CDR3 coding sequence is TGTGCCATCAGTGAGGCCATATACCCTGGAAAACTGTTTTTT.

This clonotype was recorded a few times. This sequence joins TRBV28 and TRBJ2-5; perhaps TRBD1 as D (5 bases). The J call could be wrong; TRBJ2-7 is a better fit for the DNA end. Germline V lookup: CDR1 MDHEN, CDR2 SYDVKM. CDR3 size: 15 residues. In DNA, the CDR3 is TGTGCCAGCAGTTACAGGCTAACGTGGGTCTACGAGCAGTACTTC. Its protein product is CASSYRLTWVYEQYF.

V gene TRBV5-1 combines with J gene TRBJ1-4; D unresolved. In germline, CDR1 is SGHRS, CDR2 YFSETQ. Trimming took 1 base from V and 8 from J, leaving 18 bases between them. This CDR3 is 16 amino acids long. CDR3 nucleotides: TGCGCCAGCAGCTTGAGTCCCGGTGGGAACACCGAAAAACTGTTTTTT. Translated, it gives CASSLSPGGNTEKLFF.

V is TRBV4-3 and J is TRBJ1-1, with 7 bases lining up with TRBD1. The ends lost 3 bases at V and 3 bases at J; junction bases unmatched: 4. The germline V gene has CDR1 LGHNA and CDR2 YSLEER. The CDR3 length is 14 residues. CDR3 sequence (DNA): TGCGCCAGCAGCCAGTACACAGGGGACACTGAAGCTTTCTTT. Its translation is CASSQYTGDTEAFF.

This sequence joins TRBV5-6 and TRBJ2-6; D possibly corresponds to TRBD1 (5 bases). The CDR3 spans 18 residues. Germline-derived CDR1 and CDR2 are SGHDT and YYEEEE. The V gene lost 4 bases and the J gene lost 0 bases, with 17 bases spanning the gap. CDR3 nucleotide sequence: TGTGCCAGCAGCCTGGGGTGGGGCAGTTCCTCTGGGGCCAACGTCCTGACTTTC. Its translation: CASSLGWGSSSGANVLTF.

The J gene is TRBJ1-4, the V gene TRBV20-1, with D unresolved. The CDR3 contains 13 residues. Germline V lookup: CDR1 DFQATT, CDR2 SNEGSKA (reference sequence). V lost 4 bases and J lost 5, with 11 bases in between. CDR3 coding DNA: TGCAGTGCTAATAGTGGGCCGAATGAAAAACTGTTTTTT. This encodes CSANSGPNEKLFF.

The chain has TRBV9 and TRBJ1-2, with unresolved D. This CDR3 is built from 14 residues. Germline V CDR1 and CDR2: SGDLS, YYNGEE. The V gene lost 1 base and the J gene lost 7 bases, with 14 bases spanning the gap. This CDR3 is CASSVLAAGRGYTF. DNA of the CDR3: TGTGCCAGCAGCGTATTGGCGGCCGGGCGTGGCTACACCTTC.

The J gene is TRBJ2-1, the V gene TRBV4-3; 8 bases are shared with TRBD1. Near its end, the DNA agrees better with TRBJ2-7, so the J call may be wrong. CDR3 size: 16 residues. Per germline, CDR1 LGHNA and CDR2 YSLEER. CDR3 bases: TGCGCCAGCAGCCAAGATAACGGGGACAGGCAATACGAGCAGTACTTC. It is translated as CASSQDNGDRQYEQYF.

The V gene is TRBV28, the J gene TRBJ2-3, with D perhaps TRBD1 or TRBD2 (6 bases each). The germline V and J ends were trimmed by 3 bases and 7 bases, with 17 bases remaining between them. The CDR3 has 15 amino acids. Germline V lookup: CDR1 MDHEN, CDR2 SYDVKM. The CDR3 reads CASSFIGGLDYTQYF. The CDR3 DNA is TGTGCCAGCAGTTTTATCGGGGGCCTCGACTATACGCAGTATTTT.

This rearrangement joins TRBV29-1 to TRBJ2-3; 9 nucleotides line up with TRBD1. This CDR3 contains 12 residues. The V segment lost 4 bases and the J segment 5 bases; nucleotides outside the gene matches: 1. Germline CDR1 is SQVTM and CDR2 is ANQGSEA. The chain's CDR3 is CSVGQGEDTQYF. The CDR3 DNA is TGCAGCGTTGGACAGGGGGAAGATACGCAGTATTTT.

The V gene is TRBV20-1, the J gene TRBJ2-3; no clear D gene. There are 14 residues in the CDR3. The V and J ends lost 1 base and 2 bases respectively, with 10 bases between them. The germline V gene has CDR1 DFQATT and CDR2 SNEGSKA (reference sequence). CDR3 sequence reads: CSARVVRPTDTQYF. CDR3 nucleotide sequence: TGCAGTGCTAGAGTGGTAAGGCCCACAGATACGCAGTATTTT.

This clonotype was seen more than once but under ten times. This CDR3 is CASRAQGEGNQPQHF. CDR3 in DNA: TGTGCCAGCAGGGCACAGGGGGAAGGCAATCAGCCCCAGCATTTT. The V and J genes are TRBV28 and TRBJ1-5, with 8 bases aligning to TRBD1. The CDR3 is made up of 15 amino acids. CDR1 and CDR2 from the germline V gene are MDHEN and SYDVKM. V shed 6 bases, J shed 2 bases, and the junction held 6 bases outside the gene matches.

The chain joins TRBV2 to TRBJ2-5; the match to TRBD2 covers 10 bases. CDR1 and CDR2 from the germline V gene are SNHLY and FYNNEI. The CDR3 has 15 amino acids. With 4 bases clipped from V and 7 bases from J, the junction kept 9 bases outside the gene matches. The CDR3 here is CASSGSSGGARTQYF. The CDR3 nucleotides read TGTGCCAGCAGTGGGAGCAGCGGGGGGGCGAGGACCCAGTACTTC.

The V call is TRBV4-2, the J call TRBJ2-3; TRBD1 matches 7 bases. The CDR3 is 17 residues long. The germline gives CDR1 LGHNA, CDR2 YNFKEQ. Trimming took 2 bases from V and 2 from J; bases not matched to a gene: 10. The CDR3 DNA follows: TGTGCCAGCAGCCAAAACAGGGGAGTAGGTTTCACAGATACGCAGTATTTT. This translates into CASSQNRGVGFTDTQYF.

The V call is TRBV3-1, the J call TRBJ2-7, with D perhaps TRBD1 (6 bases). Germline-derived CDR1 and CDR2 are LGHDT and YNNKEL (reference sequence). CDR3 length: 18 residues. Deletions cut 1 base from V and 1 base from J, with 20 bases between. The CDR3 DNA reads as TGTGCCAGCAGCCAAGGGGCCCGAGACGACAGGCCATCCTACGAGCAGTACTTC. Amino acids: CASSQGARDDRPSYEQYF.

A few counts support this clonotype. A read error may explain this, as a much larger clone is one base away. The chain uses TRBV27 and TRBJ1-5; 8 bases map to TRBD1. The CDR3 totals 14 residues. J gave up 3 bases and V 2 bases, and 0 bases lay outside the gene matches. The germline V gene encodes CDR1 MNHEY and CDR2 SMNVEV (reference sequence). CDR3 DNA sequence: TGTGCCAGCAGTTTACAGGGGGCCAATCAGCCCCAGCATTTT. It codes for CASSLQGANQPQHF.

This clonotype was detected only a few times. The chain joins TRBV24-1 to TRBJ2-2; D remains unclear. The length of the CDR3 is 13 residues. V gave up 6 bases and J gave up 6 bases, with 10 bases separating them. Germline V gives CDR1 KGHDR, CDR2 SFDVKD. The CDR3 region is CATSIDSSGELFF. The CDR3 coding sequence is TGTGCCACCAGTATCGACTCATCCGGGGAGCTGTTTTTT.

The chain uses TRBV7-3 and TRBJ2-3; 15 bases are a match to TRBD2. Unmatched junction bases numbered 4, after V lost 4 bases and J lost 5 bases. Germline V lookup: CDR1 SGHTA, CDR2 FQGTGA. This CDR3 has 16 residues. The CDR3, as DNA: TGTGCCAGCAGCTCCCCGGGACTAGCGGGAGGAGATACGCAGTATTTT. This encodes CASSSPGLAGGDTQYF.

This clonotype has only a few counts. The CDR3: CASSSTTQTGQETQYF. The CDR3 nucleotides are TGTGCCAGCAGTTCCACAACTCAGACAGGGCAAGAGACCCAGTACTTC. J is TRBJ2-5 and V is TRBV12-3 or TRBV12-4; 7 positions match TRBD1. The CDR3 runs 16 residues. Germline trimming cut 4 bases from V and 2 bases from J; bases unmatched to any gene: 10.

This clonotype occurred a few times. V is TRBV7-9 and J is TRBJ1-1; the D gene is possibly TRBD1 (5 bases). The germline V gene encodes CDR1 SEHNR and CDR2 FQNEAQ (reference sequence). The CDR3 is made up of 12 amino acids. V was shortened by 6 bases and J by 5 bases, with 10 bases between the two germline ends. CDR3 coding DNA: TGTGCCAGCAGATCTCAGGGAACTGAAGCTTTCTTT. It codes for CASRSQGTEAFF.

This chain connects TRBV2 to TRBJ2-1; possible D gene TRBD1, 6 bases. The better agreement between TRBJ2-7 and the DNA end casts doubt on the J call. This CDR3 is 13 amino acids long. Germline V lookup: CDR1 SNHLY, CDR2 FYNNEI. This chain's CDR3 is CASTTGPLYEQYF. The CDR3 region has the DNA TGTGCCAGCACAACAGGGCCCCTCTACGAGCAGTACTTC.

This clonotype was picked up a small number of times. CDR3 sequence reads: CASSFSMGAGAHEAFF. The CDR3 DNA is TGTGCCAGCAGTTTTTCTATGGGGGCAGGGGCCCATGAAGCTTTCTTT. This chain links TRBV6-6 with TRBJ1-1; D possibly corresponds to TRBD1 (6 bases). Between the trimmed V and J ends, which lost 4 bases and 7 bases, there was a span of 22 bases. There are 16 residues in the CDR3. The germline gives CDR1 MNHNY, CDR2 SVGAGI (reference sequence).

This chain joins TRBV11-2 and TRBJ2-1; D remains unclear. Looked up from germline, CDR1 is SGHAT and CDR2 is FQNNGV. With 0 bases removed from V and 11 bases from J, the gap between germline ends came to 8 bases. The CDR3 sequence is 12 residues long. For the CDR3, the DNA is TGTGCCAGCAGCTTAGAGGCCCCGCAGCAGTTCTTC. This translates into CASSLEAPQQFF.

This clonotype was found a few times. The CDR3 DNA reads as TGCAGTGCTAGAGCGACCTCCTACGAGCAGTACTTC. Translation gives CSARATSYEQYF. The chain uses TRBV20-1 and TRBJ2-7; D call uncertain. The length of the CDR3 is 12 residues. V gave up 1 base and J gave up 0 bases, with 4 bases separating them. The V gene's germline CDR1 is DFQATT and CDR2 SNEGSKA (reference sequence).

The chain links TRBV30 to TRBJ2-3; tentatively, D is TRBD1 (6 bases). Germline CDR1 is GTSNPN and CDR2 is SVGIG (reference sequence). Between the trimmed V and J ends, which lost 0 bases and 2 bases, there was a span of 12 bases. The CDR3 sequence is 15 residues long. CDR3 DNA sequence: TGTGCCTGGAGTGTGTTGGGGGCCTTCACAGATACGCAGTATTTT. Translation: CAWSVLGAFTDTQYF.

This sequence joins TRBV7-6 and TRBJ1-6; D not resolved. This CDR3 region has 14 residues. V was shortened by 5 bases and J by 10 bases, with 15 bases between the two germline ends. From germline, CDR1 is SGHVS and CDR2 FNYEAQ. The DNA for the CDR3 is TGTGCCAGCAGCCATACGGGCGGTAACTCACCCCTCCACTTT. As protein: CASSHTGGNSPLHF.

The J gene is TRBJ2-5, the V gene TRBV20-1; 12 nucleotides match TRBD2. Looked up from germline, CDR1 is DFQATT and CDR2 is SNEGSKA (reference sequence). This CDR3 is 15 amino acids long. The trim removed 8 bases at V and 4 bases at J, leaving 11 bases unmatched. The CDR3 DNA follows: TGCAGTTTGGAGACTAGCGGGAGAGGACTAGAGACCCAGTACTTC. It translates to CSLETSGRGLETQYF.

The chain has TRBV29-1 and TRBJ1-2, with D maybe TRBD1 (6 bases). This CDR3 contains 13 residues. The V end lost 6 bases, the J end lost 2 bases, and 13 bases lay between the germline ends. The germline gives CDR1 SQVTM, CDR2 ANQGSEA. In nucleotides, the CDR3 is TGCAGCGTAGCACAGGGAAGAAACTATGGCTACACCTTC. This encodes CSVAQGRNYGYTF.

The rearrangement joins TRBV29-1 to TRBJ2-5, with a tentative D call TRBD2 (5 bases). Germline CDR1 is SQVTM and CDR2 is ANQGSEA. Trimming cost V 0 bases and J 0 bases, with 8 bases left between them. This CDR3 comprises 14 residues. The CDR3 DNA is TGCAGCGTTGAAGATCCCGGGAACCAAGAGACCCAGTACTTC. Protein sequence: CSVEDPGNQETQYF. Using reference TRBV29-1 and TRBJ2-5 for the parts outside the CDR3, the full variable domain is SAVISQKPSRDICQRGTSLTIQCQVDSQVTMMFWYRQQPGQSLTLIATANQGSEATYESGFVIDKFPISRPNLTFSTLTVSNMSPEDSSIYLCSVEDPGNQETQYFGPGTRLLVL.